Shown below are 20 T cell receptor beta chains from a single sample sequenced in a study of blood T cell repertoires in COVID-19. Sequencing used immunoSEQ multiplex PCR; TCRdb keeps in-frame clones, though not all of them. The table has 100,000 to 150,000 clones, around 88% seen once; the top ten hold less than 5.5%. The sample taken for sequencing was peripheral blood. These receptors all stem from a man between 60 and 75 years old with COVID-19, enrolled during active disease.

The J gene is TRBJ2-1, the V gene TRBV7-9; 12 nucleotides align to TRBD2. CDR1 SEHNR and CDR2 FQNEAQ come from the germline V gene (reference sequence). The CDR3 totals 15 residues. Trimming took 5 bases from V and 8 from J; bases not matched to a gene: 7. CDR3 DNA: TGTGCCAGCAGCCGAACTAGCGGGGGGAGCGATGAGCAGTTCTTC. This sequence encodes CASSRTSGGSDEQFF. Based on the CDR3 plus reference TRBV7-9 and TRBJ2-1, the full variable domain is DTGVSQNPRHKITKRGQNVTFRCDPISEHNRLYWYRQTLGQGPEFLTYFQNEAQLEKSRLLSDRFSAERPKGSFSTLEIQRTEQGDSAMYLCASSRTSGGSDEQFFGPGTRLTVL.

This chain links TRBV3-1 (or the pseudogene TRBV3-2) with TRBJ2-5; D is uncertain. Germline assignment: CDR1 LGHDT and CDR2 YNNKEL (reference sequence). The V gene lost 0 bases and the J gene lost 0 bases, with 14 bases spanning the gap. The CDR3 has 17 residues. Here the CDR3 DNA reads TGTGCCAGCAGCCAAGATAAGGCTAGTCGGGACCAAGAGACCCAGTACTTC. This encodes CASSQDKASRDQETQYF.

This clone was recorded once. V usage is TRBV30 and J usage is TRBJ2-7; TRBD2 agrees at 7 bases. V trimming: 5 bases; J trimming: 0 bases; junction bases outside the gene matches: 4. Germline V gene data show CDR1 as GTSNPN and CDR2 as SVGIG (reference sequence). CDR3 size: 13 residues. CDR3 DNA sequence: TGTGCCTGGGGAGCGGGGAGCTCCTACGAGCAGTACTTC. It specifies CAWGAGSSYEQYF.

The chain combines TRBV5-5 with TRBJ1-5; D gene ambiguous. Trimming removed 0 bases at V and 0 bases at J, with 7 bases between. Germline V gene lookup returns CDR1 SGHKS and CDR2 YYEKEE (reference sequence). CDR3 length: 15 amino acids. In DNA, the CDR3 is TGTGCCAGCAGCTTGGACAGTTATAGCAATCAGCCCCAGCATTTT. It translates to CASSLDSYSNQPQHF.

The chain recombines TRBV29-1 with TRBJ1-2; the match to TRBD1 covers 9 bases. This CDR3 contains 17 residues. CDR1 and CDR2 (germline): SQVTM, ANQGSEA. Trimming took 3 bases from V and 6 from J; bases not matched to a gene: 17. The CDR3 reads CSVDTKGQGFAGDGYTF. For the CDR3, the DNA is TGCAGCGTTGATACCAAGGGACAGGGTTTCGCTGGTGATGGCTACACCTTC.

The J gene is TRBJ2-3, the V gene TRBV4-2; 9 bases are shared with TRBD2. The CDR3 spans 14 residues. V was pared by 3 bases and J by 6 bases, with 4 bases of the junction left unmatched. Germline lookup yields CDR1 LGHNA and CDR2 YNFKEQ. Here the CDR3 DNA reads TGTGCCAGCAGCCAGACCGGACTAGCGGATACGCAGTATTTT. Translation: CASSQTGLADTQYF.

The genes are TRBV19 and TRBJ2-3, with D perhaps matching TRBD1 (7 bases). Trimming stripped 7 bases from V and 0 bases from J, with 11 bases between. The CDR3 sequence is 14 residues long. Germline-derived CDR1 and CDR2 are LNHDA and SQIVND (reference sequence). Written as DNA, the CDR3 is TGTGCCAGTAAGACAGGGACTAGCACAGATACGCAGTATTTT. Protein product: CASKTGTSTDTQYF.

This chain joins TRBV13 and TRBJ2-2, with a weak D call TRBD2 (5 bases). Germline V gene data show CDR1 as PRHDT and CDR2 as FYEKMQ (reference sequence). V was trimmed by 10 bases and J by 6 bases, leaving 24 bases between them. The CDR3 length is 16 residues. In nucleotides, the CDR3 is TGTGCCACCCTTCCCCGGACCCGCGGGTCAGCCGGGGAGCTGTTTTTT. Protein sequence: CATLPRTRGSAGELFF.

The chain uses TRBV6-5 and TRBJ2-7, with TRBD2 matching 7 bases. V dropped 5 bases and J dropped 4; count of bases not matched to a gene: 11. Germline values: CDR1 MNHEY, CDR2 SVGAGI. The CDR3 is 15 amino acids. Written as DNA, the CDR3 is TGTGCCAGCAGTCAGGAGGGGCAGGGAGGGTACGAGCAGTACTTC. Its translation: CASSQEGQGGYEQYF.

J is TRBJ2-2 and V is TRBV9; the match to TRBD1 covers 9 bases. Trimming removed 0 bases from V and 1 base from J; junction bases left unmatched: 13. The CDR3 has 20 residues. CDR1 and CDR2 (germline): SGDLS, YYNGEE. CDR3 nucleotides: TGTGCCAGCAGCGTAGTAGCTGTGGGACAGGGTCCGGGGAACACCGGGGAGCTGTTTTTT. Its translation is CASSVVAVGQGPGNTGELFF.

V usage is TRBV6-4 and J usage is TRBJ2-4; possibly TRBD2 for D (5 bases). Germline CDR1 is MRHNA and CDR2 is SNTAGT. The V and J ends lost 5 bases and 7 bases respectively, with 18 bases between them. The CDR3 is 15 amino acids. The CDR3 region has the DNA TGTGCCAGCAGTAGGGAGTTGGGGAGTGGGAACATTCAGTACTTC. Translated, it gives CASSRELGSGNIQYF.

This chain uses TRBV4-1 with TRBJ2-1, with TRBD1 matching 7 bases. Per germline, CDR1 MGHRA and CDR2 YSYEKL. Losses at the gene ends were 0 bases for V and 5 bases for J; bases not matched to a gene: 7. The CDR3 has 16 amino acids. CDR3 nucleotide sequence: TGCGCCAGCAGCCAAGAAGGCAGGGGGTTGAACAATGAGCAGTTCTTC. The encoded protein is CASSQEGRGLNNEQFF.

The chain is built from TRBV28 and TRBJ2-7; TRBD1 aligns across 10 bases. This CDR3 is 16 amino acids long. Germline values: CDR1 MDHEN, CDR2 SYDVKM. V dropped 4 bases and J dropped 1; count of bases not matched to a gene: 7. The CDR3 protein is CASSSGGTGASYEQYF. The CDR3, as DNA: TGTGCCAGCAGTTCAGGGGGGACAGGGGCATCCTACGAGCAGTACTTC. Using reference TRBV28 and TRBJ2-7 for the parts outside the CDR3, the full variable domain is DVKVTQSSRYLVKRTGEKVFLECVQDMDHENMFWYRQDPGLGLRLIYFSYDVKMKEKGDIPEGYSVSREKKERFSLILESASTNQTSMYLCASSSGGTGASYEQYFGPGTRLTVT.

This clone was counted once. The chain combines TRBV5-6 with TRBJ1-1; 7 bases agree with TRBD1. Per the germline V gene, CDR1 is SGHDT and CDR2 is YYEEEE. Trimming cost V 4 bases and J 10 bases; bases outside gene matches: 13. This CDR3 is built from 14 residues. CDR3 nucleotide sequence: TGTGCCAGCAGCGGAGGGGGCGGGTATAGTAGAGCTTTCTTT. It encodes CASSGGGGYSRAFF.

J is TRBJ2-1 and V is TRBV5-4, with D tentatively TRBD2 (7 bases). Germline assignment: CDR1 SGHNT and CDR2 YYREEE (reference sequence). V shed 3 bases and J shed 4 bases, with 14 bases lying between them. This CDR3 region has 15 residues. CDR3 region: CASSSPRGTYNEQFF. The CDR3 nucleotides read TGTGCCAGCAGCTCCCCGCGGGGGACATACAATGAGCAGTTCTTC.

The chain carries TRBV6-5 and TRBJ1-2, with TRBD1 as a possible D gene (5 bases). The length of the CDR3 is 12 residues. The germline gives CDR1 MNHEY, CDR2 SVGAGI. With 6 bases removed from V and 7 bases from J, the gap between germline ends came to 12 bases. This CDR3 is CASSRIRGGYTF. In nucleotides, the CDR3 is TGTGCCAGCAGCCGAATAAGGGGTGGCTACACCTTC.

This clone was counted a single time. The chain has TRBV6-2 or TRBV6-3 and TRBJ2-2; D uncertain. CDR1 and CDR2 from the germline V gene are MNHEY and SVGEGT. The V gene lost 0 bases and the J gene lost 4 bases, with 9 bases spanning the gap. The CDR3 covers 15 residues. The CDR3 reads CASSYSPTITGELFF. CDR3 bases: TGTGCCAGCAGTTACTCCCCGACAATCACCGGGGAGCTGTTTTTT.

This clone has a handful of counts. The chain is built from TRBV28 and TRBJ2-3, with TRBD2 identical over 10 bases. V shed 5 bases and J 3 bases; nucleotides not matched to a gene: 14. The germline CDR1 and CDR2 sequences are MDHEN and SYDVKM. CDR3 size: 18 residues. Here the CDR3 reads CASSTLAGGILATDTQYF. Here the CDR3 DNA reads TGTGCCAGCAGTACCTTAGCGGGGGGAATCCTAGCAACAGATACGCAGTATTTT.

The rearrangement links TRBV5-4 to TRBJ1-3; 9 bases agree with TRBD1. The germline V gene encodes CDR1 SGHNT and CDR2 YYREEE (reference sequence). The CDR3 is 16 residues long. V shed 0 bases, J shed 4 bases, and the junction held 5 bases outside the gene matches. The CDR3 sequence: CASSLGGTGLGNTIYF. CDR3 DNA: TGTGCCAGCAGCTTGGGCGGGACAGGGTTGGGAAACACCATATATTTT. The variable domain in full, completed from reference TRBV5-4 and TRBJ1-3, reads ETGVTQSPTHLIKTRGQQVTLRCSSQSGHNTVSWYQQALGQGPQFIFQYYREEENGRGNFPPRFSGLQFPNYSSELNVNALELDDSALYLCASSLGGTGLGNTIYFGEGSWLTVV.

The chain carries TRBV10-3 and TRBJ2-6, with TRBD2 as a possible D gene (5 bases). The germline V and J ends were trimmed by 3 bases and 0 bases, with 6 bases remaining between them. Per the germline V gene, CDR1 is ENHRY and CDR2 is SYGVKD. This CDR3 contains 15 residues. CDR3 DNA: TGTGCCATCAGTGACGGGGTCTCTGGGGCCAACGTCCTGACTTTC. Its translation is CAISDGVSGANVLTF.